The 6 T cell receptor beta chains listed next were all sequenced from one sample in a study of CD8 T cells in Susac syndrome. It was with random hexamers that roughly 0.45 to 1 ug RNA was reverse transcribed. TCRdb itself ran the immunoSEQ multiplex PCR reads through MiXCR, one entry per CDR3 protein. The data contain about 170,000 distinct CDR3 sequences, about 96% of them singletons. Sequencing used CD4+ T cells from PBMCs. The origin of the receptors is a human donor with Susac syndrome.

The V and J genes are TRBV15 and TRBJ2-2; D unresolved. The germline gives CDR1 LNHNV, CDR2 YYDKDF (reference sequence). V dropped 0 bases and J dropped 1 base, with 6 bases sitting between them. The CDR3 contains 15 residues. The CDR3 region is CATSRESGNTGELFF. CDR3 DNA sequence: TGTGCCACCAGCAGAGAATCGGGGAACACCGGGGAGCTGTTTTTT. Full variable domain (outside the CDR3, taken from reference TRBV15 and TRBJ2-2): DAMVIQNPRYQVTQFGKPVTLSCSQTLNHNVMYWYQQKSSQAPKLLFHYYDKDFNNEADTPDNFQSRRPNTSFCFLDIRSPGLGDTAMYLCATSRESGNTGELFFGEGSRLTVL.

V gene TRBV6-5 combines with J gene TRBJ2-3; the match to TRBD2 covers 8 bases. CDR1 is MNHEY, CDR2 SVGAGI, per germline. Trimming cost V 6 bases and J 2 bases; bases outside gene matches: 7. The length of the CDR3 is 15 residues. CDR3 sequence: CASSQSGSDTDTQYF. CDR3 bases: TGTGCCAGCAGCCAAAGCGGGAGTGACACAGATACGCAGTATTTT.

The chain has TRBV29-1 and TRBJ2-1; 12 bases line up with TRBD2. V lost 4 bases to trimming and J lost 10 bases; unmatched junction nucleotides: 5. Germline CDR1 is SQVTM and CDR2 is ANQGSEA. The CDR3 runs 13 residues. The CDR3 sequence is CSVGTSGIGEQFF. CDR3 DNA: TGCAGCGTTGGGACTAGCGGGATTGGCGAGCAGTTCTTC.

The V and J genes are TRBV6-2 or TRBV6-3 and TRBJ2-1; 8 bases agree with TRBD2. This CDR3 is 14 amino acids long. Germline loops: CDR1 MNHEY, CDR2 SVGEGT. V shed 8 bases, J shed 6 bases, and the junction held 9 bases outside the gene matches. CDR3 protein: CASSIAGRRNEQFF. Written as DNA, the CDR3 is TGTGCCAGCTCCATAGCGGGAAGGCGCAATGAGCAGTTCTTC.

V and J are TRBV7-9 and TRBJ1-6; D gene ambiguous. The V end was cut by 5 bases, the J end by 7 bases, with 24 bases between. CDR3 length equals 18 residues. Per germline, CDR1 SEHNR and CDR2 FQNEAQ (reference sequence). The CDR3 region has the DNA TGTGCCAGCAGCCCCTCCGGTTCGTGGCGGGGAGTGAATTCACCCCTCCACTTT. Protein product: CASSPSGSWRGVNSPLHF.

The chain uses TRBV6-6 and TRBJ2-7; no reliable D call. The germline CDR1 and CDR2 sequences are MNHNY and SVGAGI (reference sequence). The CDR3 runs to 9 residues. CDR3 DNA sequence: TGTGACAGAACCTACGAGCAGTACGTC. Translating gives CDRTYEQYV.